Below are 28 T cell receptor beta chains sequenced from a single sample in a study of T cell repertoires in ileal Crohn's disease. The repertoire was sequenced with immunoSEQ multiplex PCR; TCRdb's copy has only in-frame clones and lacks some. The profile shows about 62,000 clones, 85% to 90% of them singletons. The time point is: neoterminal ileum biopsy at postoperative endoscopy, about 6 months after surgery. Sequencing input: ileal tissue. These receptors originate from an adult with Crohn's disease.

The J gene is TRBJ1-1, the V gene TRBV10-3; TRBD1 is a possible D gene (5 bases). Germline V lookup: CDR1 ENHRY, CDR2 SYGVKD. V was pared by 6 bases and J by 6 bases, with 20 bases between. CDR3 length: 15 amino acids. Written as DNA, the CDR3 is TGTGCCATCAGGAATTTCGAGGGGCGCGGGGCTGAAGCTTTCTTT. It yields the protein CAIRNFEGRGAEAFF.

The rearrangement joins TRBV9 to TRBJ2-3; 7 nucleotides align to TRBD1. The germline gives CDR1 SGDLS, CDR2 YYNGEE. The CDR3 loop spans 15 amino acids. The V segment lost 0 bases and the J segment 9 bases; nucleotides outside the gene matches: 10. Here the CDR3 DNA reads TGTGCCAGCAGCGTAGTCCCGACAGGGACGCGGACGCAGTATTTT. This translates into CASSVVPTGTRTQYF.

The V gene is TRBV15, the J gene TRBJ2-7; 8 bases are shared with TRBD2. CDR1 is LNHNV, CDR2 YYDKDF, per germline (reference sequence). With 6 bases clipped from V and 5 bases from J, the junction kept 15 bases outside the gene matches. This CDR3 contains 16 residues. The CDR3 is CATSPGGKGLFNEQYV. For the CDR3, the DNA is TGTGCCACCAGTCCGGGAGGGAAGGGTTTGTTTAACGAGCAGTACGTC.

V gene TRBV27 combines with J gene TRBJ2-1; 11 positions match TRBD2. The V gene's germline CDR1 is MNHEY and CDR2 SMNVEV (reference sequence). V dropped 6 bases and J dropped 8; count of bases not matched to a gene: 15. This CDR3 comprises 17 residues. The CDR3 DNA reads as TGTGCCAGCAGCCGATCCAAATTAGCGGGGGGGCGTGATGAGCAGTTCTTC. Protein product: CASSRSKLAGGRDEQFF.

V is TRBV18 and J is TRBJ2-7, with TRBD1 matching 9 bases. There are 15 residues in the CDR3. CDR1 and CDR2 (germline): KGHSH, LQKENI. V lost 5 bases and J lost 0; bases outside the gene matches: 5. The CDR3 bases are TGTGCCAGCTCAGCACAGGGGGCGATCTCCTACGAGCAGTACTTC. Translated, it gives CASSAQGAISYEQYF.

Comments on this clone: Sequence at one end of the junction differs from germline and may be a read error. V usage is TRBV25-1 and J usage is TRBJ2-7; 7 nucleotides match TRBD1. This CDR3 is built from 14 residues. Germline CDR1 is MGHDK and CDR2 is SYGVNS. The CDR3 here is CANSEETGPYEQYF. In DNA form, the CDR3 reads TGTGCCAACAGTGAAGAGACAGGGCCATACGAGCAGTACTTC.

The V gene is TRBV2, the J gene TRBJ1-2, with 7 bases fitting TRBD1. The CDR3 sequence is 13 residues long. CDR1 and CDR2 from the germline V gene are SNHLY and FYNNEI. The V and J ends lost 6 bases and 5 bases, in that order; junction bases with no gene match: 6. The chain's CDR3 is CASRTDRNYGYTF. The CDR3 nucleotides read TGTGCCAGCAGGACGGACAGGAATTATGGCTACACCTTC.

V gene TRBV9 combines with J gene TRBJ2-1, with D hard to call. The CDR3 is made up of 15 amino acids. The V gene lost 1 base and the J gene lost 4 bases, with 12 bases spanning the gap. Germline CDR1 and CDR2: SGDLS and YYNGEE. The CDR3 spells CASSVSASLYNEQFF. Written as DNA, the CDR3 is TGTGCCAGCAGCGTAAGCGCGTCCCTATACAATGAGCAGTTCTTC.

The chain links TRBV18 to TRBJ1-2, with 8 bases aligning to TRBD1. Germline V gives CDR1 KGHSH, CDR2 LQKENI. V trimming: 4 bases; J trimming: 6 bases; junction bases outside the gene matches: 4. The CDR3 is 13 residues long. The CDR3 sequence is CASSRLTGDGYTF. CDR3 bases: TGTGCCAGCTCACGGCTGACAGGGGATGGCTACACCTTC.

The V call is TRBV2, the J call TRBJ2-3, with D maybe TRBD1 (6 bases). This CDR3 has 16 amino acids. Germline CDR1 is SNHLY and CDR2 is FYNNEI. With 7 bases removed from V and 1 base from J, the gap between germline ends came to 18 bases. The CDR3 reads CASIGQGRFRTDTQYF. CDR3 in DNA: TGTGCCAGCATAGGGCAGGGGCGGTTTCGCACAGATACGCAGTATTTT.

J is TRBJ2-7 and V is TRBV14; perhaps TRBD1 as D (5 bases). The CDR3 totals 15 residues. Trimming took off 1 base at V and 4 bases at J, with 14 bases between the two ends. Germline V gene lookup returns CDR1 SGHDN and CDR2 FVKESK. CDR3 sequence: CASSQVQGVLYEQYF. The CDR3 region has the DNA TGTGCCAGCAGCCAAGTCCAGGGTGTTTTATACGAGCAGTACTTC.

V is TRBV27 and J is TRBJ1-2; possible D gene TRBD1, 5 bases. With 6 bases removed from V and 8 bases from J, the gap between germline ends came to 19 bases. This CDR3 has 14 amino acids. Germline CDR1 is MNHEY and CDR2 is SMNVEV (reference sequence). CDR3 sequence (DNA): TGTGCCAGCAGCCCGCGGCAGGGTCGAGGAGGCTACACCTTC. Its protein is CASSPRQGRGGYTF.

This chain joins TRBV27 and TRBJ1-1; 7 bases agree with TRBD1. This CDR3 has 16 residues. The J segment lost 1 base and the V segment lost 3 bases, leaving 8 bases of the junction unmatched. The germline CDR1 and CDR2 sequences are MNHEY and SMNVEV (reference sequence). CDR3 loop: CASSFDRVWANTEAFF. The CDR3 DNA sequence: TGTGCCAGCAGTTTCGACAGGGTTTGGGCGAACACTGAAGCTTTCTTT.

The rearrangement joins TRBV10-3 to TRBJ2-1, with a tentative D call TRBD2 (5 bases). The CDR3 runs 13 residues. Per germline, CDR1 ENHRY and CDR2 SYGVKD. V was cut by 6 bases and J by 2 bases, with 8 bases left in between. The chain's CDR3 is CAIRADTYNEQFF. Here the CDR3 DNA reads TGTGCCATCAGAGCGGATACCTACAATGAGCAGTTCTTC.

This rearrangement joins TRBV5-6 to TRBJ2-2; D not certain. The CDR3 spans 16 residues. V lost 3 bases and J 1 base, leaving 13 bases between the germline ends. CDR1 is SGHDT and CDR2 is YYEEEE in the germline V gene. CDR3 sequence reads: CASSWVTSLNTGELFF. The CDR3 DNA follows: TGTGCCAGCAGCTGGGTGACATCCTTGAACACCGGGGAGCTGTTTTTT.

The chain recombines TRBV29-1 with TRBJ1-1, with D unclear. CDR1 and CDR2 (germline): SQVTM, ANQGSEA. The germline V and J ends were trimmed by 7 bases and 11 bases, with 17 bases remaining between them. This CDR3 has 11 residues. The CDR3 reads CSAAIEGSAFF. CDR3 sequence (DNA): TGCAGCGCCGCGATCGAGGGTTCTGCTTTCTTT.

J is TRBJ1-4 and V is TRBV2; the D is unclear. The CDR3 totals 13 residues. V gave up 4 bases and J gave up 8 bases, with 11 bases separating them. Per germline, CDR1 SNHLY and CDR2 FYNNEI. In DNA form, the CDR3 reads TGTGCCAGCAGTGCCAGACAATTAGAAAAACTGTTTTTT. Its protein product is CASSARQLEKLFF. Looking up the rest from reference TRBV2 and TRBJ1-4 gives the full variable domain: EPEVTQTPSHQVTQMGQEVILRCVPISNHLYFYWYRQILGQKVEFLVSFYNNEISEKSEIFDDQFSVERPDGSNFTLKIRSTKLEDSAMYFCASSARQLEKLFFGSGTQLSVL.

The V gene is TRBV5-8, the J gene TRBJ1-2, with 8 bases fitting TRBD1. The CDR3 is made up of 13 amino acids. Trimming cost V 5 bases and J 6 bases; bases outside gene matches: 6. CDR1 is SGHTS, CDR2 YDEGEE, per germline. The CDR3 sequence is CASRGDRFDGYTF. CDR3 DNA: TGTGCCAGCAGAGGGGACAGGTTTGATGGCTACACCTTC.

The chain is built from TRBV5-6 and TRBJ1-1; maybe TRBD1 (5 bases). V was trimmed by 3 bases and J by 6 bases, leaving 9 bases between them. The CDR3 has 12 amino acids. Germline loops: CDR1 SGHDT, CDR2 YYEEEE. CDR3 sequence reads: CASSWGGAEAFF. CDR3 DNA sequence: TGTGCCAGCAGCTGGGGGGGAGCTGAAGCTTTCTTT.

CDR3 in DNA: TGTGCCAGCGGGCCAGGGGAAAAACTGTTTTTT. Protein sequence: CASGPGEKLFF. This chain links TRBV6-5 with TRBJ1-4; the D gene is possibly TRBD1 (5 bases). This CDR3 comprises 11 residues. Germline loops: CDR1 MNHEY, CDR2 SVGAGI. The germline V and J ends were trimmed by 8 bases and 8 bases, with 9 bases remaining between them.

This chain's CDR3 is CASSPTGGNTEAFF. The CDR3 DNA reads TGTGCCAGCAGCCCGACAGGGGGCAACACTGAAGCTTTCTTT. This rearrangement joins TRBV5-6 to TRBJ1-1, with 10 bases lining up with TRBD1. This CDR3 has 14 residues. Germline V gene sequence: CDR1 SGHDT, CDR2 YYEEEE. V gave up 4 bases and J gave up 2 bases; unmatched junction bases: 2.

The genes are TRBV29-1 and TRBJ2-3; TRBD2 aligns across 7 bases. This CDR3 is built from 15 residues. The V segment lost 6 bases and the J segment 2 bases; nucleotides outside the gene matches: 11. From germline, CDR1 is SQVTM and CDR2 ANQGSEA. CDR3 residues: CSVKGPRENTDTQYF. The CDR3, as DNA: TGCAGCGTCAAGGGTCCGCGGGAGAACACAGATACGCAGTATTTT.

J is TRBJ1-1 and V is TRBV11-2, with D unclear. Germline-derived CDR1 and CDR2 are SGHAT and FQNNGV. The CDR3 loop spans 13 amino acids. Trimming cost V 5 bases and J 0 bases, with 7 bases left between them. CDR3 in amino acids: CASSPQLNTEAFF. CDR3 coding DNA: TGTGCCAGCAGCCCTCAGTTGAACACTGAAGCTTTCTTT. The full variable domain, in which reference TRBV11-2 and TRBJ1-1 provide the parts outside the CDR3, is EAGVAQSPRYKIIEKRQSVAFWCNPISGHATLYWYQQILGQGPKLLIQFQNNGVVDDSQLPKDRFSAERLKGVDSTLKIQPAKLEDSAVYLCASSPQLNTEAFFGQGTRLTVV.

The chain is built from TRBV10-3 and TRBJ2-7, with 9 bases identical to TRBD1. CDR1 is ENHRY, CDR2 SYGVKD, per germline. CDR3 length equals 12 residues. V lost 8 bases, J lost 1 base, and 0 bases stayed unmatched. The CDR3 reads CAIGQGSYEQYF. The CDR3 DNA reads TGTGCCATCGGACAGGGGTCCTACGAGCAGTACTTC.

This clone turned up a few times. The chain uses TRBV19 and TRBJ1-5; no firm D call. From germline, CDR1 is LNHDA and CDR2 SQIVND (reference sequence). The CDR3 covers 15 residues. Trimming cost V 7 bases and J 2 bases, with 15 bases left between them. The CDR3 nucleotides are TGTGCCAGTATAAGGACTTCAGCGGGCAATCAGCCCCAGCATTTT. As protein: CASIRTSAGNQPQHF.

The chain couples TRBV7-2 to TRBJ2-3, with D possibly being TRBD2 (5 bases). Germline values: CDR1 SGHTA, CDR2 FQGNSA. The CDR3 totals 15 residues. Trimming left V 1 base short and J 1 base short, with 9 bases between. The CDR3 spells CASSLVVGGTDTQYF. For the CDR3, the DNA is TGTGCCAGCAGCTTAGTTGTCGGGGGCACAGATACGCAGTATTTT. The full variable domain, completed using reference TRBV7-2 and TRBJ2-3, is GAGVSQSPSNKVTEKGKDVELRCDPISGHTALYWYRQSLGQGLEFLIYFQGNSAPDKSGLPSDRFSAERTGGSVSTLTIQRTQQEDSAVYLCASSLVVGGTDTQYFGPGTRLTVL.

This rearrangement joins TRBV5-1 to TRBJ1-1; maybe TRBD1 (5 bases). Deletions cut 4 bases from V and 6 bases from J, with 19 bases between. CDR3 length: 15 amino acids. Germline V gene sequence: CDR1 SGHRS, CDR2 YFSETQ. CDR3 sequence (DNA): TGCGCCAGCAGCCTATCACAGGCGGTGGTCCCTGAAGCTTTCTTT. Translated, it gives CASSLSQAVVPEAFF.

The chain links TRBV7-8 to TRBJ1-5; D unclear. The length of the CDR3 is 12 residues. Germline V CDR1 and CDR2: SGHVS, FQNEAQ. Trimming shortened V by 1 base and J by 11 bases, and 9 bases separated the two germline ends. CDR3 in amino acids: CASSLDNGAQHF. The CDR3 coding sequence is TGTGCCAGCAGCTTAGACAACGGGGCCCAGCATTTT. Variable domain in full (rest from reference TRBV7-8 and TRBJ1-5): GAGVSQSPRYKVAKRGQDVALRCDPISGHVSLFWYQQALGQGPEFLTYFQNEAQLDKSGLPSDRFFAERPEGSVSTLKIQRTQQEDSAVYLCASSLDNGAQHFGDGTRLSIL.